This TCR beta chain was captured by sequencing in a study of blood T cell repertoires in COVID-19. Study details: T cells, B-cell-depleted T cells, or PBMCs provided the cDNA or gDNA that served as material.

Methods used by the authors: Researchers report that nucleated cell counts were estimated from reference gene primer amplification. TCRdb's table, derived via immunoSEQ multiplex PCR, lists solely in-frame clones and lacks some. That table furnishes V, J and clone size, whereas the DNA furnished D and trimming. This sample carries some 350,000 clones, 80% to 90% of them seen once, and the ten largest clones take about 6.3%. Seattle patients were enrolled while actively infected and followed longitudinally. Germline V gives CDR1 SNHLY, CDR2 FYNNEI. The CDR3 consists of 15 residues. The V gene end was trimmed by 5 bases and the J gene end by 6 bases; junction bases not matched to a gene: 5.

The clonotype was recovered from a woman in her 50s with COVID-19, enrolled during active disease. Source material: peripheral blood. The V call is TRBV2, the J call TRBJ2-2, with TRBD2 identical over 11 bases. The CDR3 is CASSPKLAGAGELFF. The CDR3 DNA sequence: TGTGCCAGCAGTCCTAAACTAGCGGGGGCCGGGGAGCTGTTTTTT.